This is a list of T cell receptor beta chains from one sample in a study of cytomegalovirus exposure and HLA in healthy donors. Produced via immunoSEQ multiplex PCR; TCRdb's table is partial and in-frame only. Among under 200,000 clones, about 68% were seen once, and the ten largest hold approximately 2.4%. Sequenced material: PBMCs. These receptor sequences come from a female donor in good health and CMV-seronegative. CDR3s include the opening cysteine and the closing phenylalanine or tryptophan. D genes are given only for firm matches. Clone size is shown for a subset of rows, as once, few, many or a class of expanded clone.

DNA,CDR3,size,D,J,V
TGTGCCAGCAGCTGGGGGGAGGTGGGGGAGGCTTTCTTT,CASSWGEVGEAFF,few,-,TRBJ1-1,TRBV11-2
TGTGCCAGCAGCTTAGCCAGGGGGGAAATGGCCGGGGAGCTGTTTTTT,CASSLARGEMAGELFF,-,-,TRBJ2-2,TRBV7-6
TGCGCCAGCAGCTTACAGGGGGCGGACGAAAAACTGTTTTTT,CASSLQGADEKLFF,-,TRBD1,TRBJ1-4,TRBV5-1
TGTGCCAGTAGGCTGACGGGGAACACTGAAGCTTTCTTT,CASRLTGNTEAFF,-,-,TRBJ1-1,TRBV19
TGTGCCAGCAGCCAGACCCCGGGACAGGGTACAGATACGCAGTATTTT,CASSQTPGQGTDTQYF,-,TRBD1,TRBJ2-3,TRBV4-2
TGTGCCAGCAGCCTATATGGGGGACAGGGATTGGACACCGGGGAGCTGTTTTTT,CASSLYGGQGLDTGELFF,-,TRBD1,TRBJ2-2,TRBV27
TGTGCCAGCAGCGTCTACAGTAGCACAGATACGCAGTATTTT,CASSVYSSTDTQYF,-,-,TRBJ2-3,TRBV9
TGTGCCAGCAGCTTCCGGGACACCGACCCCAATGAGCAGTTCTTC,CASSFRDTDPNEQFF,-,-,TRBJ2-1,TRBV7-2
TGTGCCAGCAGCTTAAGGGGACTAGCTGGAGATACGCAGTATTTT,CASSLRGLAGDTQYF,-,TRBD2,TRBJ2-3,TRBV7-3
TGTGCCATCAGTTTAGCGGACTCTCAGCCCCAGCATTTT,CAISLADSQPQHF,-,-,TRBJ1-5,TRBV10-3
TGTGCCTGGAGTGTTGGCAGGAACACTGAAGCTTTCTTT,CAWSVGRNTEAFF,-,-,TRBJ1-1,TRBV30
TGTGCCTGGAGTATACAGGGGGCGAGGGGCTACACCTTC,CAWSIQGARGYTF,few,TRBD1,TRBJ1-2,TRBV30
TGTGCCAGCAGTCAGACAGGGGGGAACACTGAAGCTTTCTTT,CASSQTGGNTEAFF,few,TRBD1,TRBJ1-1,TRBV7-2
TGTGCCACCAGCAGAGTAAGCAATCAGCCCCAGCATTTT,CATSRVSNQPQHF,-,-,TRBJ1-5,TRBV15
TGTGCCAGCACAGGGAGCGGGAGTAGCAATGAGCAGTTCTTC,CASTGSGSSNEQFF,-,TRBD2,TRBJ2-1,TRBV2
TGCGCCAGCAGCCAGGACTCGAATGAGCAGTTCTTC,CASSQDSNEQFF,few,-,TRBJ2-1,TRBV4-3
TGTGCCCTGGACAGGGGAGGGAACACTGAAGCTTTCTTT,CALDRGGNTEAFF,-,TRBD1,TRBJ1-1,TRBV30
TGTGCCACCAGCAGAGATATCCTAGCGGGAGAGACCCAGTACTTC,CATSRDILAGETQYF,once,TRBD2,TRBJ2-5,TRBV15
TGTGCCTGGAGTGCCCGCACGGAGAGATACAGGGATTTTCTGGTTCGGCAGTACTTC,CAWSARTERYRDFLVRQYF,-,-,TRBJ2-7,TRBV30
TGTGCCAGCAGTGAAGTTACAAGCAATCAGCCCCAGCATTTT,CASSEVTSNQPQHF,-,-,TRBJ1-5,TRBV6-1
TGTGCCAGCAGCCACGGACAGGGTCGGGCTTTCTTT,CASSHGQGRAFF,-,TRBD1,TRBJ1-1,TRBV7-6
TGTGCCAGCAGTGTCGCGGGTACCACCCAAGAGACCCAGTACTTC,CASSVAGTTQETQYF,-,-,TRBJ2-5,TRBV28
TGCGCCAGCAGCTTGACGACCGGGACAGGGATTGACGAGCAGTACTTC,CASSLTTGTGIDEQYF,-,TRBD1,TRBJ2-7,TRBV5-1
TGTGCCAGCAGCTTAGGCCTTGGTAGCGGGGGGTTCACAGATACGCAGTATTTT,CASSLGLGSGGFTDTQYF,-,TRBD2,TRBJ2-3,TRBV13
TGTGCCAGCAGTTACCGGGGAACTAATGAAAAACTGTTTTTT,CASSYRGTNEKLFF,few,-,TRBJ1-4,TRBV6-5
TGTGCTAGTGCTTCCCGACAGGCCCGTCGGACGTCTGGCTACACCTTC,CASASRQARRTSGYTF,-,-,TRBJ1-2,TRBV12-5
TGTGCCAGCTCACCACCGGGGGCGAGAAACACTGAAGCTTTCTTT,CASSPPGARNTEAFF,-,-,TRBJ1-1,TRBV18
TGCGCCAGCAGCTTGGGGACAGGGGCGGTGAGCCCTAATGGCTACACCTTC,CASSLGTGAVSPNGYTF,-,TRBD1,TRBJ1-2,TRBV5-1
TGCGCCAGCAGCCGACTAATAGCGGGGGCCTACGAGCAGTACTTC,CASSRLIAGAYEQYF,few,TRBD2,TRBJ2-7,TRBV4-3
TGTGCCAGCAGCTTAGCGGGAGAGGGTGAGCAGTTCTTC,CASSLAGEGEQFF,-,-,TRBJ2-1,TRBV11-3
TGTGCCAGCAGCGCCCCGGGGAACACTGAAGCTTTCTTT,CASSAPGNTEAFF,-,-,TRBJ1-1,TRBV7-9
TGCGCCAGCAGCCAAGAACGGGGATACACTGAAGCTTTCTTT,CASSQERGYTEAFF,-,-,TRBJ1-1,TRBV4-1
TGTGCCAGCAGCCCGACAGGGATTACCTACGAGCAGTACTTC,CASSPTGITYEQYF,-,TRBD1,TRBJ2-7,TRBV28
TGTGCCAGCAGCTTAGAACTGGACAGTGGTAATGAGCAGTTCTTC,CASSLELDSGNEQFF,-,-,TRBJ2-1,TRBV7-2
TGTGCCAGCAGCTTAACGAGCTCCTACAATGAGCAGTTCTTC,CASSLTSSYNEQFF,-,-,TRBJ2-1,TRBV7-3
TGTGCCAGCAGCTCGGTAGCGGGACCCTACGAGCAGTACTTC,CASSSVAGPYEQYF,-,TRBD2,TRBJ2-7,TRBV5-6
TGTGCCAGCAGCCCAGGAGGAAATCAGCCCCAGCATTTT,CASSPGGNQPQHF,-,-,TRBJ1-5,TRBV6-1
TGTGCCAGCAGCTTAGTTGAGTCCGACACTGAAGCTTTCTTT,CASSLVESDTEAFF,-,-,TRBJ1-1,TRBV11-2
TGTGCCAGCAGCTCTCGGGGGGGTCCCAATCAGCCCCAGCATTTT,CASSSRGGPNQPQHF,-,-,TRBJ1-5,TRBV9
TGTGCCAGCAGCTTCCAGCGGGGGGGCCGTTACAATGAGCAGTTCTTC,CASSFQRGGRYNEQFF,-,TRBD2,TRBJ2-1,TRBV7-8
TGTGCCACCAGCACAGGGGTTCGTGACTATGGCTACACCTTC,CATSTGVRDYGYTF,-,-,TRBJ1-2,TRBV15
TGCGCCAGCAGCCAGCCCGGGACTAGCGGGAAAAGAGAGCAGTACTTC,CASSQPGTSGKREQYF,-,TRBD2,TRBJ2-7,TRBV5-1
TGTGCCAGCAGCCAACTCCGGACTAGCGGGGGGGACTACTACGAGCAGTACTTC,CASSQLRTSGGDYYEQYF,-,TRBD2,TRBJ2-7,TRBV4-2
TGTGCCTCGGAGATGTACAATGAGCAGTTCTTC,CASEMYNEQFF,-,-,TRBJ2-1,TRBV11-2
TGTGCCAGCTCACCGCCTTTGCGGGGGCGCACAGATACGCAGTATTTT,CASSPPLRGRTDTQYF,-,-,TRBJ2-3,TRBV18
TGTGCCAGCAGCCCAGCCCCGGGTTTGAGCTCCTACGAGCAGTACTTC,CASSPAPGLSSYEQYF,-,-,TRBJ2-7,TRBV7-8
TGTGCTGTACGGACTGACGCTAACTATGGCTACACCTTC,CAVRTDANYGYTF,-,-,TRBJ1-2,TRBV30
TGCGCCAGCAGCCCCGGGGACAGTTACGAGCAGTACTTC,CASSPGDSYEQYF,-,TRBD1,TRBJ2-7,TRBV4-3